The 7 T cell receptor beta chains below were found in one sample sequenced in a study of cytomegalovirus exposure and HLA in healthy donors. Assay: immunoSEQ multiplex PCR; the TCRdb copy retains only in-frame clones and omits some. The table lists almost 75,000 clones, around four fifths of them singletons. Sequenced material: PBMCs. These receptor sequences come from a man aged 25-45 years in good health and CMV-seronegative.

The chain couples TRBV4-2 to TRBJ1-5; 9 positions match TRBD1. V lost 3 bases and J lost 4; bases outside the gene matches: 4. This CDR3 is built from 15 residues. Germline-derived CDR1 and CDR2 are LGHNA and YNFKEQ. The DNA for the CDR3 is TGTGCCAGCAGCCACGAAGGACAGGGGAATCAGCCCCAGCATTTT. Translated: CASSHEGQGNQPQHF.

The chain is built from TRBV6-5 and TRBJ2-7; D call uncertain. V was cut by 8 bases and J by 1 base, with 9 bases left in between. Per the germline V gene, CDR1 is MNHEY and CDR2 is SVGAGI. This CDR3 spans 12 amino acids. The DNA for the CDR3 is TGTGCCAGCGGGCCTCTATCCTACGAGCAGTACTTC. Encoded protein: CASGPLSYEQYF.

The rearrangement uses TRBV4-1 and TRBJ1-1, with D maybe TRBD1 (6 bases). Trimming cost V 4 bases and J 5 bases, with 14 bases left between them. The CDR3 totals 14 residues. Germline CDR1 reads MGHRA; CDR2 reads YSYEKL. Written as DNA, the CDR3 is TGCGCCAGCAGCCGAGCAGGGGAATTGACTGAAGCTTTCTTT. Translation: CASSRAGELTEAFF.

The rearrangement joins TRBV6-6 to TRBJ2-1, with 10 bases that match TRBD2. CDR1 and CDR2 (germline): MNHNY, SVGAGI (reference sequence). The CDR3 loop spans 15 amino acids. V lost 8 bases, J lost 4 bases, and 8 bases stayed unmatched. CDR3 bases: TGTGCCAGCGTTCCCGGGACTAGCGTGTACAATGAGCAGTTCTTC. Translated, it gives CASVPGTSVYNEQFF.

V gene TRBV19 combines with J gene TRBJ1-1; D not certain. Germline values: CDR1 LNHDA, CDR2 SQIVND (reference sequence). The CDR3 consists of 20 residues. V dropped 5 bases and J dropped 2 bases, with 30 bases sitting between them. The CDR3 region is CASSLGRGWRGRSENTEAFF. The CDR3 coding sequence is TGTGCCAGTAGTTTAGGTCGCGGCTGGCGGGGTAGGTCGGAAAACACTGAAGCTTTCTTT.

This clone was counted only a few times. The DNA for the CDR3 is TGCGCCAGCAGCCAAGTGGAGGGGGCATCGGGAGGCTACACCTTC. It translates to CASSQVEGASGGYTF. V gene TRBV4-3 combines with J gene TRBJ1-2; 7 positions match TRBD1. Germline values: CDR1 LGHNA, CDR2 YSLEER. CDR3 length: 15 amino acids. Trimming cost V 1 base and J 8 bases; bases outside gene matches: 10.

The chain uses TRBV4-2 and TRBJ1-2; 7 bases map to TRBD1. The junction had 3 bases not matched to a gene; V was cut back by 7 bases and J by 4 bases. Germline values: CDR1 LGHNA, CDR2 YNFKEQ. This CDR3 contains 12 residues. The DNA for the CDR3 is TGTGCCAGCACCTACAGGGGCTATGGCTACACCTTC. It codes for CASTYRGYGYTF.